This record concerns one T cell receptor (beta chain) sequence. Its antigen is undetermined. Trimming took 2 bases from V and 1 from J; bases not matched to a gene: 8. CDR3 size: 16 residues. Germline values: CDR1 SGHRS, CDR2 YFSETQ. The data are from a study of cytomegalovirus exposure and HLA in healthy donors. Study-level findings and limits: It was 150 to 200 TCR beta chains that were listed as cytomegalovirus-associated. Relative to the approximately 670-donor mean, N-insertions were reportedly fewer in an Asian-associated ancestry cluster in a later analysis.

The PCR had 60 Vbeta and 13 Jbeta primers. Generated by immunoSEQ multiplex PCR, the TCRdb table keeps only in-frame clones and is missing some. Of about 190,000 clones listed, over 75% were seen once; the top ten hold 3.5% to 4%. The source of this sequence is a man aged 45-65 years in good health and CMV-seronegative. The chain couples TRBV5-1 to TRBJ1-1, with 7 bases identical to TRBD1. Input material: PBMCs. In nucleotides, the CDR3 is TGCGCCAGCAGCTTCGTCCTGACAGGGACGAACACTGAAGCTTTCTTT. It translates to CASSFVLTGTNTEAFF.